These T cell receptor beta chains were read from a single sample in a study of cytomegalovirus exposure and HLA in healthy donors. TCRdb keeps only in-frame clones here, not all; method: immunoSEQ multiplex PCR. The sample yields around 170,000 clones, over 75% seen once. Material: PBMCs. The source is a man aged 50 or older in good health and CMV-seropositive. Each CDR3 is given with its conserved first and last residue. A D gene is named only where the DNA matches it firmly. Some rows have no size entry. The others give once, few or many, or a class for an expanded clone.

j_call cdr3_length clone_size v_call d_call cdr3_aa cdr3_nt
TRBJ2-1 16 - TRBV30 TRBD2 CAWSSRTSGVYNEQFF TGTGCCTGGAGTTCCCGGACTAGCGGGGTGTACAATGAGCAGTTCTTC
TRBJ2-7 16 - TRBV18 TRBD2 CASSPKGTSVSYEQYF TGTGCCAGCTCACCAAAGGGGACTAGCGTCTCCTACGAGCAGTACTTC
TRBJ2-5 15 - TRBV4-1 TRBD1 CASSQAPYRGETQYF TGCGCCAGCAGCCAAGCCCCTTACAGGGGGGAGACCCAGTACTTC
TRBJ1-6 14 - TRBV7-9 TRBD1 CASSDRQGYSPLHF TGTGCCAGCAGCGATCGACAGGGGTATTCACCCCTCCACTTT
TRBJ1-3 13 once TRBV6-5 - CASSSYALRAIYF TGTGCCAGCTCCTCGTATGCCCTCCGGGCCATATATTTT
TRBJ2-1 14 - TRBV7-8 TRBD2 CASSTSRLANEQFF TGTGCCAGCAGCACCTCCCGACTAGCAAATGAGCAGTTCTTC
TRBJ2-7 13 - TRBV28 - CASSPTIEYEQYF TGTGCCAGCAGCCCGACTATTGAGTACGAGCAGTACTTC
TRBJ2-7 14 - TRBV28 - CASSTALTGYEQYF TGTGCCAGCAGTACCGCCCTTACGGGCTACGAGCAGTACTTC
TRBJ2-3 14 - TRBV11-2 TRBD2 CASSSSGGTDTQYF TGTGCCAGCAGCTCCAGCGGGGGCACAGATACGCAGTATTTT
TRBJ1-4 14 - TRBV2 TRBD1 CASSVDRGDEKLFF TGTGCCAGCAGTGTCGACAGGGGGGATGAAAAACTGTTTTTT
TRBJ1-2 13 - TRBV15 - CATSRHPGDGYTF TGTGCCACCAGCAGACACCCGGGGGACGGCTACACCTTC
TRBJ2-2 16 - TRBV5-4 - CASSPLKRANTGELFF TGTGCCAGCAGCCCCCTTAAGCGCGCGAACACCGGGGAGCTGTTTTTT
TRBJ2-7 15 - TRBV30 TRBD1 CAWSPGTGVEDEQYF TGTGCCTGGAGTCCGGGGACAGGGGTAGAGGACGAGCAGTACTTC
TRBJ1-2 13 few TRBV4-1 - CASSPWDSGGYTF TGCGCCAGCAGCCCATGGGACTCCGGAGGCTACACCTTC
TRBJ1-1 12 - TRBV7-9 - CASSLEESEAFF TGTGCCAGCAGCTTAGAGGAGTCTGAAGCTTTCTTT
TRBJ2-2 15 - TRBV6-5 TRBD2 CASGTSGANTGELFF TGTGCCAGCGGAACTAGCGGGGCTAACACCGGGGAGCTGTTTTTT
TRBJ2-7 12 - TRBV29-1 - CSVEGLRYEQYF TGCAGCGTTGAAGGTTTGCGATACGAGCAGTACTTC